This TCR beta chain stems from a study of blood T cell repertoires in COVID-19 (dated by TCRdb to 2020 to 2021). In the study overall: Samples from collaborators originated in the United States, Italy and Spain and spanned both the acute and convalescent phases of COVID-19. Subjects who had been exposed to COVID-19, were actively infected with it, or had recovered from it provided the deeply sampled blood TCRbeta repertoires that made up the dataset. The repertoires were made available in a free public database intended to serve as a resource for research on the immune response to SARS-CoV-2. HLA class I and class II types, where available, came from metadata supplied by the sample provider rather than from assay-based typing. Nearly every sample came with metadata listing a de-identified subject ID, COVID-19 status, age in years and sex. The prospective study material was composed of cDNA or gDNA derived from T cells, B-cell-depleted T cells, or PBMCs. Samples came from the ongoing ImmuneRACE study (first 160 participants) plus 1,254 subjects from 6 global collaborators.

The immunoSEQ Assay, a bias-controlled multiplex PCR, was used to amplify TCRbeta CDR3 regions from genomic DNA. The original methods were these. The number of nucleated cells in each sample was estimated by amplification of reference gene primers within the assay. To quantify the absolute abundance of each unique TCRbeta CDR3 rearrangement, sequence reads were collapsed and filtered. For each sample, productive Simpson clonality was calculated as the square root of Simpson's diversity index across productive rearrangements. The table comes from immuneACCESS by way of TCRdb, which keeps in-frame sequences with V and J called. Part of the clones is missing from these tables; in studies checked, under half for an unresolved V gene and the rest for unknown reasons. From that table come the V and J calls and clone size; the DNA was used to work out D and trimming. The sample records a few hundred thousand clones, around 81% of which are singletons. The top ten clones comprise around 3% of the sample.

Comments on this clone: What this receptor recognizes is not known. Base-call qualities are not available, and no considerably larger clone is one nucleotide away.

Samples from volunteer blood donors who had recovered from COVID-19 were contributed by a second Seattle source. Collaborating institutions collected whole blood in K2EDTA tubes following their own protocols. For TCRbeta analysis, collaborator samples were shipped as frozen whole blood, as isolated PBMCs, or as DNA extracted from either sample type. V sheds 9 bases and J sheds 5 bases, leaving 7 bases between their ends. The germline V gene supplies CDR1 KGHDR and CDR2 SFDVKD. The CDR3 contains 11 residues, cysteine and phenylalanine counted. Only the CDR3 region is kept as DNA, spanning 33 bases read in frame from base 1. General conclusions and limits of the study: The amount of clinical and demographic metadata varied by source and participant and was provided uncurated.

Sequencing input: peripheral blood. This TCR was sampled from a woman in her twenties or thirties who had recovered from COVID-19. Recombination linked TRBV24-1 to TRBJ1-5, with no confidently assigned D gene. CDR3 protein: CATQCHQPQHF. The sequence in DNA is TGTGCCACCCAGTGCCATCAGCCCCAGCATTTT.